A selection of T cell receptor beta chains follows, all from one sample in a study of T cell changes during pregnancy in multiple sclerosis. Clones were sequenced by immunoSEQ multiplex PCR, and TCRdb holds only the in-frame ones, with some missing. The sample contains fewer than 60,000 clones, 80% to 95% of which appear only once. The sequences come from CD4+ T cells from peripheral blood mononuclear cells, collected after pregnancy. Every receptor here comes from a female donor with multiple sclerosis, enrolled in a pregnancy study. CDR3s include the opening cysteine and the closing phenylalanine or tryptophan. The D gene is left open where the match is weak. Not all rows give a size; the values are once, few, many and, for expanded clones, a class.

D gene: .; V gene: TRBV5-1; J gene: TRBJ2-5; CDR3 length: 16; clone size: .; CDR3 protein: CASSRNRDPYQETQYF; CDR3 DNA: TGCGCCAGCAGCCGCAACAGGGATCCGTACCAAGAGACCCAGTACTTC
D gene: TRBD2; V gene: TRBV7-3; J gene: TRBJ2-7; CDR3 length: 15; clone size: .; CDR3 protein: CASSLRGGLDYEQYF; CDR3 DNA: TGTGCCAGCAGCTTAAGGGGGGGACTCGACTACGAGCAGTACTTC
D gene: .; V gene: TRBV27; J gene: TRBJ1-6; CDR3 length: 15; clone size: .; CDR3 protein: CASKRGIRNNSPLHF; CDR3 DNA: TGTGCCAGCAAACGAGGTATCCGCAATAATTCACCCCTCCACTTT
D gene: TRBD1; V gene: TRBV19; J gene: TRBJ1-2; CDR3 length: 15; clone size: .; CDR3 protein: CASGTLRQGDYGYTF; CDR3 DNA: TGTGCCAGTGGCACTCTGAGACAGGGTGACTATGGCTACACCTTC
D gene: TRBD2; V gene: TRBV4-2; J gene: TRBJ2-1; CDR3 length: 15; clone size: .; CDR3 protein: CASSPGTSGINEQFF; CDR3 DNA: TGTGCCAGCAGCCCAGGGACTAGCGGGATCAATGAGCAGTTCTTC
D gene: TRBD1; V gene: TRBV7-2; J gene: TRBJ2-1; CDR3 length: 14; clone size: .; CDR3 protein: CASSEQGAQGEQFF; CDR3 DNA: TGTGCCAGCAGCGAACAGGGGGCGCAGGGTGAGCAGTTCTTC
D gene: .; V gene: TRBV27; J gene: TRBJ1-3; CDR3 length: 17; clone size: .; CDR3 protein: CASSFTGQTISGNTIYF; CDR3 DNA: TGTGCCAGCAGCTTTACCGGACAGACCATCTCTGGAAACACCATATATTTT
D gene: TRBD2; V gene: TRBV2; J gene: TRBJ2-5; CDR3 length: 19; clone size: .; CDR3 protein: CASRHTSGRGKLSQETQYF; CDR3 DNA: TGTGCCAGCAGGCACACTAGCGGGAGGGGTAAACTCTCCCAAGAGACCCAGTACTTC
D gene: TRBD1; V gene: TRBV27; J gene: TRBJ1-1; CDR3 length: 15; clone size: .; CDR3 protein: CASSPMTGVNTEAFF; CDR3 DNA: TGTGCCAGCAGTCCGATGACAGGGGTGAACACTGAAGCTTTCTTT
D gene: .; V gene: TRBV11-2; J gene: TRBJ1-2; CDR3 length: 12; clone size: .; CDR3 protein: CASSLDGYGYTF; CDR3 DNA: TGTGCCAGCAGCTTAGACGGTTATGGCTACACCTTC
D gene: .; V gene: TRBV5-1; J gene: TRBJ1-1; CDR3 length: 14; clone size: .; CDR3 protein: CASSLAAGLTEAFF; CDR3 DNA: TGCGCCAGCAGCTTGGCCGCAGGACTCACTGAAGCTTTCTTT
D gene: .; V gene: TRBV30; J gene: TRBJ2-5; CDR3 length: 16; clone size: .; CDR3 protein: CAWSRPGGSPEKTQYF; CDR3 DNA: TGTGCCTGGAGTAGGCCCGGCGGATCTCCCGAAAAGACCCAGTACTTC
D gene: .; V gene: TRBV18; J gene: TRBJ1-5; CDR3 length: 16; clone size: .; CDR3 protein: CASSPGQGLSNQPQHF; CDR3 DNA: TGTGCCAGCTCACCAGGTCAGGGCCTTAGCAATCAGCCCCAGCATTTT
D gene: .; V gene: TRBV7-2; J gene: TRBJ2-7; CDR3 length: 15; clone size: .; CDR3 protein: CASSLDTGLSYEQYF; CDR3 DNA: TGTGCCAGCAGCCTAGATACCGGACTGTCCTACGAGCAGTACTTC
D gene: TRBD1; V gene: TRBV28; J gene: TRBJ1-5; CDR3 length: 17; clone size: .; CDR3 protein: CASSFSRQGSRNQPQHF; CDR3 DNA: TGTGCCAGCAGTTTTTCCCGACAGGGCTCCCGCAATCAGCCCCAGCATTTT
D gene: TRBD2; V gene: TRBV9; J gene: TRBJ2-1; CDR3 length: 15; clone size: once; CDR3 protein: CASSVRSGVYNEQFF; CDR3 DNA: TGTGCCAGCAGCGTAAGGAGCGGGGTTTACAATGAGCAGTTCTTC
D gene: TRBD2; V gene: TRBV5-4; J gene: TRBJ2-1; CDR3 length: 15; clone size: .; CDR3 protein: CASKLAGAGYNEQFF; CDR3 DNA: TGTGCCAGCAAGCTAGCGGGAGCAGGGTACAATGAGCAGTTCTTC
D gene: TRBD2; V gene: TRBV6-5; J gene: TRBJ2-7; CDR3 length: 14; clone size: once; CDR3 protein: CASSFSGEGFEQYF; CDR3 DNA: TGTGCCAGCAGCTTCTCCGGGGAGGGGTTCGAGCAGTACTTC
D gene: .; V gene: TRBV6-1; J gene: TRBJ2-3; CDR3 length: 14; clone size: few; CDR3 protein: CASRFDGSTDTQYF; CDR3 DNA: TGTGCCAGCAGGTTCGACGGGAGCACAGATACGCAGTATTTT
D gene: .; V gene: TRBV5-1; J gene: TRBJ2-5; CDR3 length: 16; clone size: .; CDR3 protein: CASSLAAGANTETQYF; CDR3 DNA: TGCGCCAGCAGCTTGGCGGCGGGGGCGAATACAGAGACCCAGTACTTC
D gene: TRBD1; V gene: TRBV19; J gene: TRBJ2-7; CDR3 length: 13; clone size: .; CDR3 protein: CASGTGPAYEQYF; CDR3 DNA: TGTGCCAGTGGGACAGGGCCCGCCTACGAGCAGTACTTC
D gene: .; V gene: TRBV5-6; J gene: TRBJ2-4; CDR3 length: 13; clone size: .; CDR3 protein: CASSSTGRNIQYF; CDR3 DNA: TGTGCCAGCAGTTCGACAGGGAGGAACATTCAGTACTTC
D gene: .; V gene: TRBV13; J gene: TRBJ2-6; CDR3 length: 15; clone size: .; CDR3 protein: CASSLRTAGANVLTF; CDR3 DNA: TGTGCCAGCAGCTTACGGACTGCTGGGGCCAACGTCCTGACTTTC
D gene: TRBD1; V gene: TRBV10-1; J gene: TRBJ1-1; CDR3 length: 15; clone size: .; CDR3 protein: CASSEGGTGGTEAFF; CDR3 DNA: TGCGCCAGCAGTGAGGGTGGGACAGGGGGCACTGAAGCTTTCTTT
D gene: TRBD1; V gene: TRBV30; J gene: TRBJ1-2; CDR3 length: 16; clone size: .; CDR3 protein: CAWSVSLTGGLNGYTF; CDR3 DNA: TGTGCCTGGAGTGTCAGCTTGACAGGGGGATTGAATGGCTACACCTTC
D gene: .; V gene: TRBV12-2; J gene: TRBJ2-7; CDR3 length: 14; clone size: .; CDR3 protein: CASRPRGLDYEQYF; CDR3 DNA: TGTGCAAGTCGCCCCCGGGGACTAGATTACGAGCAGTACTTC
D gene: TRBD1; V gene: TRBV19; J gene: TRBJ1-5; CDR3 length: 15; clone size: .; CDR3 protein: CASRLGQGSNQPQHF; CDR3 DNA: TGTGCCAGTAGGCTGGGACAGGGTAGCAATCAGCCCCAGCATTTT
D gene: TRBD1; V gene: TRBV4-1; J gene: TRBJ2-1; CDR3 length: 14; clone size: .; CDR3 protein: CASSRGTDYNEQFF; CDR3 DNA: TGCGCCAGCAGCCGAGGGACAGACTACAATGAGCAGTTCTTC
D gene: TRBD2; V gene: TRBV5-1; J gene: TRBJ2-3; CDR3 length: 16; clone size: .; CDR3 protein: CASSLALAGGADTQYF; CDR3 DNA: TGCGCCAGCAGCTTGGCCTTAGCGGGGGGGGCAGATACGCAGTATTTT
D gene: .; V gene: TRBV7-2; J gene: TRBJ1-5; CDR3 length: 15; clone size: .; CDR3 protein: CASRYQGKMGQPQHF; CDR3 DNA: TGTGCCAGCAGATATCAGGGGAAGATGGGTCAGCCCCAGCATTTT
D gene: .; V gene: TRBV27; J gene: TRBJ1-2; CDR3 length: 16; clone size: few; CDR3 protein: CASSRGFAHFNYGYTF; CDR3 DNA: TGTGCCAGCAGTCGAGGGTTTGCGCACTTTAACTATGGCTACACCTTC
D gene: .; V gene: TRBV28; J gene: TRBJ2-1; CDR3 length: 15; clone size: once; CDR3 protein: CASSSPGYGNDEQFF; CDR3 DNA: TGTGCCAGCAGTTCGCCGGGTTACGGGAACGATGAGCAGTTCTTC
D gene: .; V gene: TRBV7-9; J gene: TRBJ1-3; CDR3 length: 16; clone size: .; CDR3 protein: CASSSQTPVSGNTIYF; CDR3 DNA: TGTGCCAGCAGCTCTCAGACTCCCGTCTCTGGAAACACCATATATTTT
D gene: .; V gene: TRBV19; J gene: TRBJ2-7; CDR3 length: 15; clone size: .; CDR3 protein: CASSIEWALATEQYF; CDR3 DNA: TGTGCCAGTAGTATAGAATGGGCTCTTGCAACCGAGCAGTACTTC
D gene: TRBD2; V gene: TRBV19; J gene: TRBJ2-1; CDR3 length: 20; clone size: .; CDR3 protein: CASSIGRSGLAGGRYNEQFF; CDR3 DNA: TGTGCCAGTAGTATAGGTCGATCCGGACTAGCGGGAGGGCGGTACAATGAGCAGTTCTTC
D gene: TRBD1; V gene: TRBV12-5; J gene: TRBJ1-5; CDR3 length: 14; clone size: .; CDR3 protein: CASGLQGAGQPQHF; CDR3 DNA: TGTGCTAGTGGCCTTCAGGGGGCTGGTCAGCCCCAGCATTTT
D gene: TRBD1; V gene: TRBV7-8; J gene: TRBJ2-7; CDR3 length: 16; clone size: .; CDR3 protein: CASSLRAGTGSHEQYF; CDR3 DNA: TGTGCCAGCAGCTTACGTGCCGGGACAGGGTCCCACGAGCAGTACTTC
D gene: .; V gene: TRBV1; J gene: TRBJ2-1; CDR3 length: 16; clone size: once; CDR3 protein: CTSSQDQLASGGEQFF; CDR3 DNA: TGCACCAGCAGCCAAGATCAGTTGGCTAGCGGGGGTGAGCAGTTCTTC
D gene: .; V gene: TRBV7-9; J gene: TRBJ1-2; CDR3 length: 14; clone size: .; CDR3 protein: CASRPQPAGNGYTF; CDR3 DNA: TGTGCCAGCAGGCCCCAGCCCGCAGGGAATGGCTACACCTTC
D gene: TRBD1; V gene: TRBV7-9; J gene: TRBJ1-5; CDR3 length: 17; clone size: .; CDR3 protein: CASSAGLGTGKNQPQHF; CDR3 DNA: TGTGCCAGCAGCGCAGGTCTCGGGACAGGGAAAAATCAGCCCCAGCATTTT
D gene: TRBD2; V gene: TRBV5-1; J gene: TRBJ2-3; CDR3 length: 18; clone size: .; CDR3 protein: CASSWTGTSGRAADTQYF; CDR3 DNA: TGCGCCAGCAGCTGGACCGGGACTAGCGGGAGGGCGGCAGATACGCAGTATTTT
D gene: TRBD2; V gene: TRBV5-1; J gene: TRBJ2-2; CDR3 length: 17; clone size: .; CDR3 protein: CASSRTSGTYGTGELFF; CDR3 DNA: TGCGCCAGCAGTAGGACTAGCGGGACGTACGGCACCGGGGAGCTGTTTTTT
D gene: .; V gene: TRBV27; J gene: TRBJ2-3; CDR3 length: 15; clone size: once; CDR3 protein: CASSRQTQSTDTQYF; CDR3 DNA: TGTGCCAGCAGTCGACAGACACAGAGCACAGATACGCAGTATTTT
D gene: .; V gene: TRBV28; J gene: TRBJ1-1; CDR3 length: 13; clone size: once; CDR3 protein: CASSLPAVAEAFF; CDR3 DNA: TGTGCCAGCAGTCTTCCCGCAGTGGCTGAAGCTTTCTTT
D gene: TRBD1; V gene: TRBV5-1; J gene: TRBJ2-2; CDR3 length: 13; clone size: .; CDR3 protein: CATAGGYTGELFF; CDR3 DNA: TGCGCCACCGCAGGGGGATACACCGGGGAGCTGTTTTTT